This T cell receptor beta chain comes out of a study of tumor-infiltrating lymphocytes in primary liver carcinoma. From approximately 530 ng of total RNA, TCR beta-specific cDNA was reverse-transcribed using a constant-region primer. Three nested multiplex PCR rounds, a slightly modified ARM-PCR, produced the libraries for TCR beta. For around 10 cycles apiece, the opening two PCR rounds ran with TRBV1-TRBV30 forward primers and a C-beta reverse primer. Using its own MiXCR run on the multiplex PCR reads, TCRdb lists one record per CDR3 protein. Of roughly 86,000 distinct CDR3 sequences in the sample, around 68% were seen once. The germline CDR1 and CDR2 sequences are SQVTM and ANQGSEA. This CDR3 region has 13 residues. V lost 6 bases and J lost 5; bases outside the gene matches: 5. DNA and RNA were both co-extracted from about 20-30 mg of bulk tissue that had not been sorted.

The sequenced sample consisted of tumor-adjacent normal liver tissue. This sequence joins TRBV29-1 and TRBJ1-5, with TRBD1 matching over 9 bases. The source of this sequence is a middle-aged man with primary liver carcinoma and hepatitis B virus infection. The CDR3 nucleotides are TGCAGCGTACCGACAGGGGGTGATCAGCCCCAGCATTTT. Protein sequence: CSVPTGGDQPQHF.